The T cell receptor beta chain under discussion was sequenced for a study of shared clonotypes between healthy human individuals. About 30,000 T cell genomes, or about 290 ng DNA, went into unsorted PBMC replicate PCRs. TCRdb keeps only in-frame clones here, not all; method: immunoSEQ multiplex PCR. The repertoire includes a few hundred thousand clones, around 80% of them detected once, and around 12% sits in the top ten. The CDR3 runs 17 residues. The germline V gene encodes CDR1 SGHRS and CDR2 YFSETQ. The ends were cut back, 0 bases at V and 1 base at J, with 11 bases in the middle. The chain recombines TRBV5-1 with TRBJ2-6, with a tentative D call TRBD1 (5 bases). Material for sequencing was PBMCs. The TCR was taken from a woman in her 40s in good health. Some clones in this sample may be carry-over from other donors' samples. The CDR3 DNA reads TGCGCCAGCAGCTTGGTCGGCAGGGCGTCTGGGGCCAACGTCCTGACTTTC. Translated: CASSLVGRASGANVLTF.